A single sample is the source of the 20 T cell receptor beta chains below, sequenced in a study of CD8 T cells in Susac syndrome. Random hexamers primed reverse transcription of about 0.45 to 1 ug RNA. TCRdb redid the calling of the immunoSEQ multiplex PCR reads with MiXCR, one entry per CDR3 protein. The sample lists about 150,000 distinct CDR3 sequences, about 95% seen once, with approximately 0.15% in the top ten. The sample taken for sequencing was CD4+ T cells from PBMCs. The receptors here all came from a human donor with Susac syndrome.

The V and J genes are TRBV24-1 and TRBJ2-3; TRBD1 matches at 10 bases. CDR1 is KGHDR and CDR2 is SFDVKD in the germline V gene. Losses at the gene ends were 5 bases for V and 5 bases for J; bases not matched to a gene: 3. This CDR3 has 14 residues. CDR3 residues: CATSGQGAGDTQYF. CDR3 DNA sequence: TGTGCCACCAGTGGACAGGGGGCTGGAGATACGCAGTATTTT.

The chain carries TRBV6-1 and TRBJ1-1; D ambiguous. CDR1 and CDR2 from the germline V gene are MNHNS and SASEGT. Trimming took 5 bases from V and 1 from J, leaving 8 bases between them. There are 13 residues in the CDR3. The CDR3 reads CASSHDTNTEAFF. The CDR3 nucleotides are TGTGCCAGCAGTCATGACACGAACACTGAAGCTTTCTTT.

The chain has TRBV12-3 or TRBV12-4 and TRBJ1-5; D call uncertain. Trimming shortened V by 6 bases and J by 12 bases, and 15 bases separated the two germline ends. The CDR3 extends over 12 amino acids. For the CDR3, the DNA is TGTGCCAGCAGGTCTAATGGGCGTCGCCAGCATTTT. Protein product: CASRSNGRRQHF.

The V and J genes are TRBV18 and TRBJ2-3; TRBD2 might be the D (5 bases). V shed 0 bases and J shed 4 bases, with 5 bases lying between them. The CDR3 contains 13 residues. Germline values: CDR1 KGHSH, CDR2 LQKENI. In nucleotides, the CDR3 is TGTGCCAGCTCACCACCTAGCGCAGATACGCAGTATTTT. Translated, it gives CASSPPSADTQYF.

The chain links TRBV20-1 to TRBJ2-1; TRBD1 agrees at 9 bases. Germline V CDR1 and CDR2: DFQATT, SNEGSKA (reference sequence). The CDR3 sequence is 16 residues long. J was trimmed by 6 bases and V by 1 base; bases with no gene match: 10. The CDR3 nucleotides are TGCAGTGCTAGAGGAATTCCGGGACAGGGCCTCAATGAGCAGTTCTTC. Protein sequence: CSARGIPGQGLNEQFF.

V usage is TRBV4-3 and J usage is TRBJ2-7; D perhaps matches TRBD1 (6 bases). Looked up from germline, CDR1 is LGHNA and CDR2 is YSLEER. V was cut by 0 bases and J by 2 bases, with 17 bases left in between. This CDR3 has 17 residues. This chain's CDR3 is CASSQDFAAGDPYEQYF. The CDR3 DNA reads as TGCGCCAGCAGCCAAGATTTCGCGGCAGGGGACCCCTACGAGCAGTACTTC.

This chain connects TRBV15 to TRBJ2-3, with 9 bases that match TRBD1. Germline assignment: CDR1 LNHNV and CDR2 YYDKDF (reference sequence). The CDR3 extends over 16 amino acids. Trimming took 1 base from V and 0 from J; bases not matched to a gene: 2. The CDR3 is CATSRGGQGSTDTQYF. The CDR3, as DNA: TGTGCCACCAGCAGAGGCGGACAGGGGAGCACAGATACGCAGTATTTT.

The chain joins TRBV3-1 to TRBJ2-2; D may be TRBD1 (6 bases). The V and J ends lost 2 bases and 0 bases respectively, with 10 bases between them. This CDR3 has 16 amino acids. Germline V gene data show CDR1 as LGHDT and CDR2 as YNNKEL (reference sequence). The CDR3: CASSQSTGTNTGELFF. The CDR3 DNA sequence: TGTGCCAGCAGCCAATCTACAGGGACGAACACCGGGGAGCTGTTTTTT.

The chain employs TRBV2 and TRBJ2-2; D might be TRBD2 (6 bases). V lost 10 bases and J lost 6, with 15 bases in between. Germline V gives CDR1 SNHLY, CDR2 FYNNEI. The CDR3 spans 13 residues. DNA for the CDR3: TGTGCCAACCGGGAGAGTCGATCCGGGGAGCTGTTTTTT. Protein product: CANRESRSGELFF.

The chain couples TRBV5-1 to TRBJ2-1; TRBD1 matches at 8 bases. Germline trimming cut 4 bases from V and 4 bases from J; bases unmatched to any gene: 7. The CDR3 spans 15 residues. Germline CDR1 reads SGHRS; CDR2 reads YFSETQ. CDR3 loop: CASSTTRTGYNEQFF. DNA of the CDR3: TGCGCCAGCAGCACTACGCGGACAGGGTACAATGAGCAGTTCTTC. The whole variable domain, filled in from reference TRBV5-1 and TRBJ2-1, reads KAGVTQTPRYLIKTRGQQVTLSCSPISGHRSVSWYQQTPGQGLQFLFEYFSETQRNKGNFPGRFSGRQFSNSRSEMNVSTLELGDSALYLCASSTTRTGYNEQFFGPGTRLTVL.

This chain joins TRBV24-1 and TRBJ2-6; 9 nucleotides align to TRBD1. Germline lookup yields CDR1 KGHDR and CDR2 SFDVKD. Trimming removed 6 bases from V and 4 bases from J; junction bases left unmatched: 6. The CDR3 runs 16 residues. The CDR3 sequence: CATSSGTGFGANVLTF. The DNA of the CDR3 is TGTGCCACCAGTTCCGGGACAGGGTTCGGGGCCAACGTCCTGACTTTC.

The genes are TRBV12-3 or TRBV12-4 and TRBJ1-1, with D possibly matching TRBD1 (6 bases). CDR3 length equals 13 residues. V lost 6 bases, J lost 1 base, and 9 bases lay in between. CDR3 nucleotide sequence: TGTGCCAGCAGAACCAGGGGGAACACTGAAGCTTTCTTT. It is translated as CASRTRGNTEAFF.

The rearrangement joins TRBV15 to TRBJ1-6; 11 bases agree with TRBD1. Germline V gives CDR1 LNHNV, CDR2 YYDKDF (reference sequence). The CDR3 consists of 16 residues. Unmatched junction bases numbered 6, after V lost 4 bases and J lost 7 bases. CDR3 DNA: TGTGCCACCAGCACTGGACAGGGGGCATTGAATTCACCCCTCCACTTT. It codes for CATSTGQGALNSPLHF.

The chain links TRBV10-3 to TRBJ2-5; TRBD1 aligns across 7 bases. The CDR3 loop spans 12 amino acids. CDR1 ENHRY and CDR2 SYGVKD come from the germline V gene. V lost 6 bases to trimming and J lost 5 bases; unmatched junction nucleotides: 3. For the CDR3, the DNA is TGTGCCATCAGAGGGGGCTCGGAGACCCAGTACTTC. This encodes CAIRGGSETQYF.

The V gene is TRBV2, the J gene TRBJ1-2; D not certain. Germline-derived CDR1 and CDR2 are SNHLY and FYNNEI. V was trimmed by 6 bases and J by 4 bases, leaving 6 bases between them. The CDR3 has 11 residues. This chain's CDR3 is CASRDVYGYTF. In DNA, the CDR3 is TGTGCCAGCAGAGACGTCTATGGCTACACCTTC. The full variable domain, its missing parts supplied by reference TRBV2 and TRBJ1-2, is EPEVTQTPSHQVTQMGQEVILRCVPISNHLYFYWYRQILGQKVEFLVSFYNNEISEKSEIFDDQFSVERPDGSNFTLKIRSTKLEDSAMYFCASRDVYGYTFGSGTRLTVV.

The V call is TRBV7-2, the J call TRBJ2-5; D might be TRBD2 (6 bases). This CDR3 spans 15 amino acids. The germline CDR1 and CDR2 sequences are SGHTA and FQGNSA. V lost 1 base to trimming and J lost 4 bases, with 13 bases between them. The CDR3 bases are TGTGCCAGCAGCTTAGAGTCGCGGGGCACAGAGACCCAGTACTTC. It encodes CASSLESRGTETQYF.

The chain is built from TRBV20-1 and TRBJ1-6; tentative D call: TRBD1 (5 bases). The CDR3 runs to 15 residues. Trimming pared 2 bases from V and 8 bases from J, leaving 16 bases between. CDR1 is DFQATT, CDR2 SNEGSKA, per germline (reference sequence). The CDR3 region has the DNA TGCAGTGCTAGACGTGGGCAGGCGGGGCATTCACCCCTCCACTTT. Residues: CSARRGQAGHSPLHF.

The rearrangement links TRBV7-3 to TRBJ2-2; 10 nucleotides agree with TRBD2. J gave up 6 bases and V 2 bases, and 3 bases lay outside the gene matches. Germline V lookup: CDR1 SGHTA, CDR2 FQGTGA. The CDR3 runs to 15 residues. Here the CDR3 reads CASSLGLADSGELFF. The CDR3 region has the DNA TGTGCCAGCAGCTTAGGACTAGCGGATTCCGGGGAGCTGTTTTTT.

In nucleotides, the CDR3 is TGTGCCAGCAGCCTTTCGAGGGGGTCTGGGGCCAACGTCCTGACTTTC. This encodes CASSLSRGSGANVLTF. The chain links TRBV9 to TRBJ2-6; possibly TRBD1 for D (6 bases). Per the germline V gene, CDR1 is SGDLS and CDR2 is YYNGEE. The CDR3 sequence is 16 residues long. Deletions cut 4 bases from V and 1 base from J, with 12 bases between.

This chain uses TRBV3-1 with TRBJ2-2, with a weak D call TRBD2 (5 bases). Deletions cut 2 bases from V and 7 bases from J, with 14 bases between. Looked up from germline, CDR1 is LGHDT and CDR2 is YNNKEL (reference sequence). The CDR3 spans 15 residues. The CDR3 coding sequence is TGTGCCAGCAGCCAACCGGGGTTGCGGAGCGGGGAGCTGTTTTTT. Translating it yields CASSQPGLRSGELFF. The full variable domain, in which reference TRBV3-1 and TRBJ2-2 provide the parts outside the CDR3, is DTAVSQTPKYLVTQMGNDKSIKCEQNLGHDTMYWYKQDSKKFLKIMFSYNNKELIINETVPNRFSPKSPDKAHLNLHINSLELGDSAVYFCASSQPGLRSGELFFGEGSRLTVL.